The clone carrying this T cell receptor (beta chain) was observed once. Trimming removed 5 bases from V and 6 bases from J; junction bases left unmatched: 6. This CDR3 is 14 amino acids long. CDR1 is SNHLY, CDR2 FYNNEI, per germline. This sample is drawn from a study of shared clonotypes between healthy human individuals. Here immunoSEQ multiplex PCR was the method, and the copy in TCRdb shows in-frame clones only, minus some. The sample has about 1 million clones; roughly 80% are singletons. The sample taken for sequencing was memory CD4+ T cells sorted from blood. Subset of the sample: CD45RA-negative fraction. The genes are TRBV2 and TRBJ1-4; 7 bases are shared with TRBD1. The clonotype comes from a man aged 18 to 29 in good health. The CDR3 region is CASSSTGNYEKLFF. In nucleotides, the CDR3 is TGTGCCAGCAGTTCGACAGGGAACTATGAAAAACTGTTTTTT.